These 29 T cell receptor beta chains came from one sample sequenced in a study of blood T cell repertoires in COVID-19. The data were produced by immunoSEQ multiplex PCR, yet TCRdb's version contains in-frame clones alone and is incomplete. Of around 100,000 clones listed, more than 75% were seen once; the top ten hold approximately 7%. Source material: peripheral blood. The source of these receptors is a man aged 25 to 40 in a cohort sampled during active COVID-19.

V gene TRBV5-1 combines with J gene TRBJ1-2; no definite D call. The CDR3 consists of 14 residues. Between the trimmed V and J ends, which lost 1 base and 4 bases, there was a span of 11 bases. The germline V gene encodes CDR1 SGHRS and CDR2 YFSETQ. CDR3 DNA sequence: TGCGCCAGCAGCTTGTCGGGAGGCGGCTATGGCTACACCTTC. It codes for CASSLSGGGYGYTF.

The CDR3 coding sequence is TGTGCCAGCAGTTACCAGGGGGCGGGTGAGCAGTACTTC. It codes for CASSYQGAGEQYF. The chain has TRBV27 and TRBJ2-7; TRBD1 agrees at 8 bases. CDR1 is MNHEY and CDR2 is SMNVEV in the germline V gene (reference sequence). Trimming cost V 4 bases and J 7 bases; bases outside gene matches: 6. This CDR3 has 13 residues.

The V call is TRBV15, the J call TRBJ2-1; TRBD1 matches 9 bases. Germline CDR1 is LNHNV and CDR2 is YYDKDF (reference sequence). J gave up 8 bases and V 3 bases, and 8 bases lay outside the gene matches. The CDR3 covers 15 residues. The CDR3, as DNA: TGTGCCACCAGCAGCCGGGACAGGGAATACGATGAGCAGTTCTTC. Residues: CATSSRDREYDEQFF.

The chain is built from TRBV6-5 and TRBJ2-7; the D is unclear. The CDR3 totals 12 residues. Germline CDR1 and CDR2: MNHEY and SVGAGI. With 8 bases removed from V and 3 bases from J, the gap between germline ends came to 11 bases. In nucleotides, the CDR3 is TGTGCCAGCGGTATACTTGGCTACGAGCAGTACTTC. Translation: CASGILGYEQYF.

The CDR3 sequence: CASSLGQGDNQPQHF. The CDR3 nucleotides read TGTGCCAGCAGCCTGGGGCAGGGTGACAATCAGCCCCAGCATTTT. The rearrangement uses TRBV7-8 and TRBJ1-5; D perhaps matches TRBD1 (5 bases). The CDR3 spans 15 residues. V was pared by 5 bases and J by 3 bases, with 14 bases between. Germline loops: CDR1 SGHVS, CDR2 FQNEAQ.

This clone was counted between two and nine times. This rearrangement joins TRBV7-9 to TRBJ1-6, with TRBD1 identical over 7 bases. The CDR3 is made up of 12 amino acids. Germline V gene sequence: CDR1 SEHNR, CDR2 FQNEAQ (reference sequence). V lost 1 base, J lost 17 bases, and 5 bases stayed unmatched. CDR3 nucleotides: TGTGCCAGCAGCTTAGAAGGACAGGAGATCCACTTT. Translating gives CASSLEGQEIHF.

V and J are TRBV27 and TRBJ2-5, with 14 bases matching TRBD2. With V trimmed by 5 bases and J by 0 bases, 8 bases remained unmatched. The CDR3 sequence is 18 residues long. Germline V gene lookup returns CDR1 MNHEY and CDR2 SMNVEV (reference sequence). In DNA, the CDR3 is TGTGCCAGCAGTCCTACCCAGGGACTAGCGGGGGACCAAGAGACCCAGTACTTC. Amino acids: CASSPTQGLAGDQETQYF.

The chain couples TRBV7-3 to TRBJ1-6; 8 bases are a match to TRBD1. The CDR3 has 14 residues. Germline V lookup: CDR1 SGHTA, CDR2 FQGTGA. Unmatched junction bases numbered 5, after V lost 5 bases and J lost 8 bases. Written as DNA, the CDR3 is TGTGCCAGCAGCCGCACAGGGGGGGATTCACCCCTCCACTTT. It encodes CASSRTGGDSPLHF.

This chain's CDR3 is CASSKDRVSDEQFF. The CDR3 nucleotides are TGCGCCAGCTCTAAGGACAGGGTTAGTGATGAGCAGTTCTTC. The chain joins TRBV4-1 to TRBJ2-1; 8 bases match TRBD1. CDR3 length: 14 amino acids. V was clipped by 8 bases and J by 8 bases; unmatched bases: 11. Germline values: CDR1 MGHRA, CDR2 YSYEKL.

J is TRBJ1-4 and V is TRBV28; D perhaps matches TRBD1 (5 bases). Germline lookup yields CDR1 MDHEN and CDR2 SYDVKM. This CDR3 comprises 14 residues. Deletions cut 7 bases from V and 6 bases from J, with 15 bases between. Here the CDR3 DNA reads TGTGCCAGCACACCACAGGCCTTGGATGAAAAACTGTTTTTT. Protein: CASTPQALDEKLFF.

The J gene is TRBJ1-2, the V gene TRBV6-5; TRBD1 matches 7 bases. V dropped 5 bases and J dropped 3; count of bases not matched to a gene: 3. The CDR3 consists of 13 residues. CDR1 and CDR2 from the germline V gene are MNHEY and SVGAGI. The CDR3 loop reads CASSTTGDYGYTF. The CDR3 nucleotides read TGTGCCAGCAGTACAACAGGGGACTATGGCTACACCTTC.

J is TRBJ2-1 and V is TRBV6-5; D possibly corresponds to TRBD1 (6 bases). Between the trimmed V and J ends, which lost 11 bases and 1 base, there was a span of 12 bases. The CDR3 covers 13 residues. The germline V gene has CDR1 MNHEY and CDR2 SVGAGI. The DNA for the CDR3 is TGTGCCTCTGGGCAGGGGTCCTACAATGAGCAGTTCTTC. This gives the protein CASGQGSYNEQFF.

The rearrangement joins TRBV6-6 to TRBJ1-2; 7 bases are a match to TRBD1. Losses at the gene ends were 6 bases for V and 6 bases for J; bases not matched to a gene: 13. The CDR3 has 15 amino acids. Germline V lookup: CDR1 MNHNY, CDR2 SVGAGI (reference sequence). CDR3 DNA: TGTGCCAGCAGACGTAGAGGACAGGTGTCAAATGGCTACACCTTC. Its translation: CASRRRGQVSNGYTF.

This clone was counted a single time. The rearrangement joins TRBV5-6 to TRBJ1-2, with a tentative D call TRBD1 (6 bases). Germline loops: CDR1 SGHDT, CDR2 YYEEEE. The germline V and J ends were trimmed by 2 bases and 4 bases, with 18 bases remaining between them. The CDR3 has 16 amino acids. This CDR3 is CASSFTGYQTPYGYTF. CDR3 sequence (DNA): TGTGCCAGCAGCTTCACAGGGTACCAAACTCCCTATGGCTACACCTTC.

This clone has only one observation. V is TRBV11-2 and J is TRBJ1-3, with D possibly being TRBD1 (6 bases). Trimming removed 6 bases from V and 2 bases from J, with 11 bases in between. Germline lookup yields CDR1 SGHAT and CDR2 FQNNGV. There are 14 residues in the CDR3. CDR3 amino acids: CASRRTDPGNTIYF. Here the CDR3 DNA reads TGTGCCAGCAGACGGACAGACCCTGGAAACACCATATATTTT.

The count of this clone is one. The chain carries TRBV28 and TRBJ1-1, with a weak D call TRBD1 (6 bases). The germline CDR1 and CDR2 sequences are MDHEN and SYDVKM. The CDR3 is 13 residues long. With 2 bases removed from V and 4 bases from J, the gap between germline ends came to 8 bases. This CDR3 is CASSLGQFTEAFF. CDR3 nucleotides: TGTGCCAGCAGTTTAGGACAGTTCACTGAAGCTTTCTTT.

The chain combines TRBV21-1 with TRBJ1-1; TRBD1, as called in the table, went unchecked against the DNA. TRBV21-1 is tagged as a pseudogene. The CDR3 sequence is 17 residues long. DNA of the CDR3: TGTGCCAGCAACGAAAAGGGGGCGACAGGGCAAGGCACTGAAGCTTTCTTT. Translated, it gives CASNEKGATGQGTEAFF.

The rearrangement links TRBV1 to TRBJ2-7; whether TRBD1, the table's D call, matches the DNA was not checked. TRBV1 is a documented pseudogene. There are 12 residues in the CDR3. The CDR3 spells CTSDRGPYEQYF. Here the CDR3 DNA reads TGCACCAGCGACAGGGGTCCCTACGAGCAGTACTTC.

The genes are TRBV7-9 and TRBJ2-6, with 8 bases identical to TRBD1. The V gene end was trimmed by 5 bases and the J gene end by 1 base; junction bases not matched to a gene: 10. Germline V gene lookup returns CDR1 SEHNR and CDR2 FQNEAQ (reference sequence). The CDR3 has 18 amino acids. The chain's CDR3 is CASSLRDRFVSGANVLTF. As DNA, the CDR3 is TGTGCCAGCAGCCTCAGGGACAGGTTCGTTTCTGGGGCCAACGTCCTGACTTTC. The full variable domain, its missing parts supplied by reference TRBV7-9 and TRBJ2-6, is DTGVSQNPRHKITKRGQNVTFRCDPISEHNRLYWYRQTLGQGPEFLTYFQNEAQLEKSRLLSDRFSAERPKGSFSTLEIQRTEQGDSAMYLCASSLRDRFVSGANVLTFGAGSRLTVL.

This chain connects TRBV14 to TRBJ1-4; 11 nucleotides align to TRBD1. Germline V gene lookup returns CDR1 SGHDN and CDR2 FVKESK. This CDR3 is 15 amino acids long. V gave up 4 bases and J gave up 6 bases; unmatched junction bases: 4. The CDR3 DNA reads TGTGCCAGCAGCCCGCGGACAGGGGGCCATGAAAAACTGTTTTTT. Protein sequence: CASSPRTGGHEKLFF. The whole variable domain, filled in from reference TRBV14 and TRBJ1-4, reads EAGVTQFPSHSVIEKGQTVTLRCDPISGHDNLYWYRRVMGKEIKFLLHFVKESKQDESGMPNNRFLAERTGGTYSTLKVQPAELEDSGVYFCASSPRTGGHEKLFFGSGTQLSVL.

The rearrangement joins TRBV7-9 to TRBJ2-5; TRBD1 matches at 9 bases. With 5 bases clipped from V and 4 bases from J, the junction kept 8 bases outside the gene matches. The CDR3 has 15 residues. The V gene's germline CDR1 is SEHNR and CDR2 FQNEAQ (reference sequence). The CDR3 bases are TGTGCCAGCAGCGAAACAGGGGGCGGGCGAGAGACCCAGTACTTC. The encoded protein is CASSETGGGRETQYF.

The V call is TRBV28, the J call TRBJ2-2; TRBD1 matches at 8 bases. Unmatched junction bases numbered 8, after V lost 9 bases and J lost 5 bases. Germline V gene data show CDR1 as MDHEN and CDR2 as SYDVKM. The CDR3 extends over 14 amino acids. The CDR3 bases are TGTGCCAGTCAGGGGGCCATGAGGACCGGGGAGCTGTTTTTT. It is translated as CASQGAMRTGELFF.

Only a few counts were recorded for this clone. The genes are TRBV11-2 and TRBJ2-5; unclear D gene. Trimming cost V 5 bases and J 2 bases, with 12 bases left between them. The CDR3 has 14 residues. In germline, CDR1 is SGHAT, CDR2 FQNNGV. Here the CDR3 DNA reads TGTGCCAGCAGCGCCCGGAGTAAACAAGAGACCCAGTACTTC. Amino acids: CASSARSKQETQYF.

The chain is built from TRBV28 and TRBJ1-6, with a weak D call TRBD1 (6 bases). The V gene lost 5 bases and the J gene lost 7 bases, with 15 bases spanning the gap. The CDR3 consists of 15 residues. Germline-derived CDR1 and CDR2 are MDHEN and SYDVKM. The CDR3 here is CASSLYQGNNSPLHF. The CDR3 DNA reads as TGTGCCAGCAGTCTTTATCAGGGGAACAATTCACCCCTCCACTTT.

The chain joins TRBV6-2 or TRBV6-3 to TRBJ2-6, with 10 bases fitting TRBD1. The CDR3 is 16 residues long. In germline, CDR1 is MNHEY, CDR2 SVGEGT. V was pared by 2 bases and J by 2 bases, with 0 bases of the junction left unmatched. CDR3 DNA: TGTGCCAGCAGTTACGACAGGGGGCCTGGGGCCAACGTCCTGACTTTC. Amino acids: CASSYDRGPGANVLTF.

The V gene is TRBV6-6, the J gene TRBJ1-4; 8 bases line up with TRBD1. The CDR3 length is 16 residues. From germline, CDR1 is MNHNY and CDR2 SVGAGI (reference sequence). V gave up 5 bases and J gave up 8 bases; unmatched junction bases: 13. The CDR3 is CASSIRQGAVGEKLFF. The DNA for the CDR3 is TGTGCCAGCAGTATCCGGCAGGGGGCAGTGGGAGAAAAACTGTTTTTT.

This clone was observed a single time. This chain joins TRBV5-4 and TRBJ2-3; 11 bases map to TRBD2. Per germline, CDR1 SGHNT and CDR2 YYREEE (reference sequence). The trim removed 2 bases at V and 4 bases at J, leaving 3 bases unmatched. CDR3 length: 15 amino acids. This CDR3 reads CASSFISGGADTQYF. The DNA of the CDR3 is TGTGCCAGCAGCTTTATTAGCGGGGGGGCAGATACGCAGTATTTT.

The chain recombines TRBV5-6 with TRBJ2-1; 9 positions agree with TRBD1. Germline CDR1 and CDR2: SGHDT and YYEEEE. The CDR3 extends over 16 amino acids. The V and J ends lost 4 bases and 0 bases, in that order; junction bases with no gene match: 5. CDR3 DNA sequence: TGTGCCAGCAGCCTACCGGACAGGGGCTCCTACAATGAGCAGTTCTTC. Amino acid sequence: CASSLPDRGSYNEQFF.

This rearrangement joins TRBV27 to TRBJ1-5; 8 positions match TRBD1. Germline values: CDR1 MNHEY, CDR2 SMNVEV (reference sequence). This CDR3 contains 15 residues. Germline trimming cut 6 bases from V and 2 bases from J; bases unmatched to any gene: 6. DNA for the CDR3: TGTGCCAGCAGGGAAACGACAGGGGGCAATCAGCCCCAGCATTTT. Its protein is CASRETTGGNQPQHF.